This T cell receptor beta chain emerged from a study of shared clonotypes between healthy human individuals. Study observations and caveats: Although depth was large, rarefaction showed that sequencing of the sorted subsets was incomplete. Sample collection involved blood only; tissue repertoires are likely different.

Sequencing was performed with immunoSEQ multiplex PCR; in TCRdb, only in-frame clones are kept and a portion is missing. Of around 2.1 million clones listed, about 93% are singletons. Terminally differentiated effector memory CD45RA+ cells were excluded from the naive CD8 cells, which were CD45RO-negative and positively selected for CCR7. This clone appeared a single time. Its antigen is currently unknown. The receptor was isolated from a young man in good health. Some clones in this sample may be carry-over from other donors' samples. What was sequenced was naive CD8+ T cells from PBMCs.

The CDR3 nucleotides read TGTGCCAGTAGCGATCGGGGGGGCTCCTACAATGAGCAGTTCTTC. This gives the protein CASSDRGGSYNEQFF. The V call is TRBV11-2, the J call TRBJ2-1, with 8 positions matching TRBD2. The CDR3 contains 15 residues. Germline-derived CDR1 and CDR2 are SGHAT and FQNNGV. V was pared by 9 bases and J by 0 bases, with 7 bases of the junction left unmatched.